Below, one T cell receptor (beta chain) is given with its context. This clone was seen more than once but under ten times. Its binding antigen is unknown. Base qualities were left out, and no much larger clone turns up one base away. The sample comes from a study of blood T cell repertoires in COVID-19 (dated by TCRdb to 2018 to 2020). With regard to the full study: The collaborator samples originated in the United States, Italy and Spain and spanned the acute and convalescent phases of COVID-19. The repertoires were made available in a free public database intended to serve as a resource for research on the immune response to SARS-CoV-2. The material from the prospective study consisted of cDNA or gDNA derived from T cells, B-cell-depleted T cells, or PBMCs. Deeply sampled blood TCRbeta repertoires from subjects exposed to, actively infected with, or recovered from COVID-19 were included in the dataset. The sample metadata nearly always contained a de-identified subject ID, COVID-19 status, age in years and sex. Samples came from the ongoing ImmuneRACE study (first 160 participants) plus 1,254 subjects from 6 global collaborators. HLA class I and class II types, where available, came from metadata supplied by the sample provider rather than from assay-based typing.

The CDR3 spans 15 residues, from the cysteine through the phenylalanine. The sequence is cut down to CDR3 DNA, 45 bases in frame from base 1. Compared with germline, V lacks 2 bases and J lacks 0 bases; bases without a gene match: 5. From a lookup of the germline V gene (reference sequence), CDR1 and CDR2 are GTSNPN and SVGIG. Each collaborating institution followed its own protocols to collect whole blood in K2EDTA tubes. For TCRbeta analysis, collaborator samples were shipped as frozen whole blood, as isolated PBMCs, or as DNA extracted from either sample type. Study-wide findings and limitations: The amount of clinical and demographic metadata varied by source and participant and was provided uncurated.

TCRbeta CDR3 regions were amplified from genomic DNA by means of the immunoSEQ Assay, a bias-controlled multiplex PCR. Per the original workflow: Nucleated cell counts per sample were estimated from amplification of reference gene primers within the assay. To quantify the absolute abundance of each unique TCRbeta CDR3 rearrangement, sequence reads were collapsed and filtered. For each sample, productive Simpson clonality was calculated as the square root of Simpson's diversity index across productive rearrangements. Sourced from immuneACCESS, this table was stored by TCRdb with only in-frame sequences that have V and J called. A share of the clones is absent; for the studies checked, an unresolved V gene accounts for under half, and the remainder has no known explanation. V, J and clone size are those of that table, while D and trimming were read from the DNA. The sample contains about 68,000 clones, over 75% of them found a single time. Around 7% of the sample comes from the top ten.

The sequence joins TRBV30 to TRBJ2-3; TRBD2 lines up with 7 middle nucleotides. This clonotype was sampled from a human donor in a cohort sampled during active COVID-19. The sequenced sample consisted of peripheral blood. In nucleotide form, the sequence is TGTGCCTGGAGTCGGCTAGCGGATAGCACAGATACGCAGTATTTT. Its protein product is CAWSRLADSTDTQYF.